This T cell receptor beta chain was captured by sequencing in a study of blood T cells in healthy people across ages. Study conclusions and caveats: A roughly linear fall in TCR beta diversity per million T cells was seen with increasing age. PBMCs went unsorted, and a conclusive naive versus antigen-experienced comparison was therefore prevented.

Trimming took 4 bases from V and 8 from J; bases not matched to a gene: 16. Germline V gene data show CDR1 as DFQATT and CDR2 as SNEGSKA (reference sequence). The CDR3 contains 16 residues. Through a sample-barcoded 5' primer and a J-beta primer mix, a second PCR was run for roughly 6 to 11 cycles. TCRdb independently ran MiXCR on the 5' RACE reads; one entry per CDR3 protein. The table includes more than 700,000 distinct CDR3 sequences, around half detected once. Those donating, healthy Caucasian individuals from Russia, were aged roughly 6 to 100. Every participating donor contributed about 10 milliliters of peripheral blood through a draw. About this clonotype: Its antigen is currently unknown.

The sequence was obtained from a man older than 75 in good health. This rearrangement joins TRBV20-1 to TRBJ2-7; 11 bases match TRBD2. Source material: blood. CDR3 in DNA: TGCAGTGCTAATCCCCCGGGACTAGCGGACGCTTTGAAGCAGTACTTC. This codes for CSANPPGLADALKQYF.